The clone carrying this TCR beta chain was counted once. The data stem from a study of blood T cell repertoires in COVID-19. Assay used: immunoSEQ multiplex PCR; TCRdb lists only in-frame clones, some missing. The table lists 200,000 to 300,000 clones, about four fifths of them singletons. In germline, CDR1 is LGHDT, CDR2 YNNKEL (reference sequence). V shed 10 bases and J shed 7 bases, with 20 bases lying between them. The CDR3 runs to 14 residues. This TCR was sampled from a woman aged 18 to 35 with acute or convalescent COVID-19. What was sequenced was peripheral blood. This rearrangement joins TRBV3-1 (or the pseudogene TRBV3-2) to TRBJ2-1; D perhaps matches TRBD1 (8 bases). This CDR3 is CATQTGVGGNEQFF. The CDR3 coding sequence is TGTGCCACCCAGACAGGGGTCGGGGGGAATGAGCAGTTCTTC.